This TCR beta chain was sequenced in a study of T cells in narcolepsy. The overall study: Patients with NT1 or NT2 and healthy control donors were enrolled. The study, taken as a whole, reports: Same-patient CSF and blood CD4+ T cell clonotypes included HCRT-specific and TRIB2-specific autoreactive ones. Autoreactive clonotypes reportedly recurred in blood of same and different patients, not controls. Autoreactive clone sequences were missing from some blood memory CD4+ repertoires.

V was cut by 1 base and J by 7 bases, with 13 bases left in between. The CDR3 contains 14 residues. Germline CDR1 and CDR2: MGHDK and SYGVNS. The repertoire was sequenced with immunoSEQ multiplex PCR; TCRdb's copy has only in-frame clones and lacks some. The sample yields 15,000 to 20,000 clones, about nine tenths seen once. On this clone: The antigen is not known.

V gene TRBV25-1 combines with J gene TRBJ1-2; D is possibly TRBD1 (6 bases). This receptor was taken from a human donor in good health. Sequenced sample: memory (CD45RA-) CD4+ T cells from blood. This chain's CDR3 is CASSESGRGGGYTF. DNA for the CDR3: TGTGCCAGCAGTGAATCCGGCAGGGGTGGTGGCTACACCTTC.